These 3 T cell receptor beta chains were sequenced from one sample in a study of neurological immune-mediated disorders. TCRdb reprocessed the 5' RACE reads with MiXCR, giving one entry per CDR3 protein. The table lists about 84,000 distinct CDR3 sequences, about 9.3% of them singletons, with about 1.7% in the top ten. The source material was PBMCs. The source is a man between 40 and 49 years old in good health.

The CDR3 protein is CASRTTGTGNTIYF. The CDR3 bases are TGTGCCAGCAGAACGACGGGTACTGGAAACACCATATATTTT. V and J are TRBV27 and TRBJ1-3; the D is unclear. The germline V gene has CDR1 MNHEY and CDR2 SMNVEV (reference sequence). Trimming cost V 6 bases and J 2 bases, with 11 bases left between them. The CDR3 spans 14 residues.

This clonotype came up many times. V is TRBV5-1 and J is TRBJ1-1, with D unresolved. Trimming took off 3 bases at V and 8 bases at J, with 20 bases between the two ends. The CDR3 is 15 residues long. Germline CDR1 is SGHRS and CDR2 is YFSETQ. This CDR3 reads CASSSTIGSIPEAFF. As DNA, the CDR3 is TGCGCCAGCAGCTCAACAATTGGGTCTATACCCGAAGCTTTCTTT.

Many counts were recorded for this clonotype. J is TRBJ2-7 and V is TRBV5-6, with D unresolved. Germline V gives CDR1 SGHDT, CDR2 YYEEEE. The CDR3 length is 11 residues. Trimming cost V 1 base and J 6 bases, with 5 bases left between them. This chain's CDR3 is CASSLSREQYF. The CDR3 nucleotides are TGTGCCAGCAGCTTGTCACGCGAGCAGTACTTC.